Listed here are 20 T cell receptor beta chains from one sample, sequenced in a study of CD8+CD57+ T cells in acquired aplastic anemia. TCR beta VDJ combinations and CDR3 sequences were profiled from genomic DNA. One entry per CDR3 protein results from TCRdb running MiXCR on the reads. The sample comprises 75,000 to 90,000 distinct CDR3 sequences, about 45% of which are singletons, and 60% to 75% rests with the top ten. Specimen: sorted CD4+, CD8+, or CD8+CD57+ T cells (not recorded which) from PBMCs. These receptors all stem from a human donor in good health, serving as a control.

CDR3 sequence reads: CASSQDGEKLFF. CDR3 bases: TGTGCCAGCAGTCAGGATGGCGAAAAACTGTTTTTT. The chain joins TRBV6-4 to TRBJ1-4; D remains ambiguous. The V end was cut by 5 bases, the J end by 8 bases, with 9 bases between. This CDR3 is 12 amino acids long. CDR1 is MRHNA and CDR2 is SNTAGT in the germline V gene.

On this clonotype itself: Mismatch with germline at one junction end may stem from a read error. The chain has TRBV4-1 and TRBJ2-1, with 14 bases matching TRBD2. Germline V CDR1 and CDR2: MGHRA, YSYEKL. This CDR3 is 16 amino acids long. CDR3 in amino acids: CASSQGLAGGVNERFF. The CDR3 DNA follows: TGCGCCAGCAGCCAAGGACTAGCGGGAGGGGTTAATGAGCGGTTCTTC.

The J gene is TRBJ2-7, the V gene TRBV19, with 12 bases that match TRBD2. The CDR3 is 16 amino acids. The germline V gene has CDR1 LNHDA and CDR2 SQIVND (reference sequence). Losses at the gene ends were 0 bases for V and 3 bases for J; bases not matched to a gene: 3. CDR3 sequence (DNA): TGTGCCAGTAGTATAGACCCACTAGCGGGAGGCTACGAGCAGTACTTC. Protein sequence: CASSIDPLAGGYEQYF.

The chain couples TRBV12-3 or TRBV12-4 to TRBJ1-2; D unresolved. V shed 3 bases and J shed 2 bases, with 4 bases lying between them. CDR3 length: 12 residues. The CDR3 sequence: CASSFWNYGYTF. In nucleotides, the CDR3 is TGTGCCAGCAGTTTTTGGAACTATGGCTACACCTTC.

This clonotype was found many times. The rearrangement uses TRBV19 and TRBJ1-2; the match to TRBD1 covers 9 bases. Germline CDR1 and CDR2: LNHDA and SQIVND (reference sequence). V lost 4 bases to trimming and J lost 8 bases; unmatched junction nucleotides: 20. This CDR3 has 18 residues. CDR3 residues: CASSTAGTGLSLLKGYTF. CDR3 sequence (DNA): TGTGCCAGTAGTACCGCCGGGACAGGGTTGTCCCTTTTAAAGGGCTACACCTTC.

At least ten counts were recorded for this clonotype. J is TRBJ1-1 and V is TRBV12-3 or TRBV12-4; 7 bases align to TRBD1. Losses at the gene ends were 10 bases for V and 5 bases for J; bases not matched to a gene: 7. This CDR3 has 12 residues. This chain's CDR3 is CATQTGLTEAFF. Written as DNA, the CDR3 is TGTGCCACCCAGACAGGGTTGACTGAAGCTTTCTTT.

The chain employs TRBV6-5 and TRBJ1-1, with D maybe TRBD1 (5 bases). Germline V gives CDR1 MNHEY, CDR2 SVGAGI. V dropped 0 bases and J dropped 5 bases, with 7 bases sitting between them. This CDR3 is built from 13 residues. CDR3 region: CASSYSGVTEAFF. CDR3 bases: TGTGCCAGCAGTTACTCAGGGGTGACTGAAGCTTTCTTT.

The chain has TRBV12-3 or TRBV12-4 and TRBJ1-2; D perhaps matches TRBD1 (5 bases). V was cut by 3 bases and J by 7 bases, with 9 bases left in between. The CDR3 runs 12 residues. The CDR3 sequence: CASSFSRVGYTF. CDR3 in DNA: TGTGCCAGCAGTTTCTCCAGGGTTGGCTACACCTTC.

This chain connects TRBV10-3 to TRBJ1-2; D is perhaps TRBD1 (5 bases). Deletions cut 4 bases from V and 1 base from J, with 10 bases between. This CDR3 contains 14 residues. Germline V gene sequence: CDR1 ENHRY, CDR2 SYGVKD. The CDR3 protein is CAISGVGGNYGYTF. The CDR3 coding sequence is TGTGCCATCAGTGGAGTCGGGGGTAACTATGGCTACACCTTC.

In this sample, this clonotype turned up many times. The CDR3 DNA sequence: TGTGCCAGCAGCGCCGCCACAGATACGCAGTATTTT. It yields the protein CASSAATDTQYF. This chain uses TRBV9 with TRBJ2-3; D uncertain. This CDR3 has 12 amino acids. The V gene lost 3 bases and the J gene lost 2 bases, with 4 bases spanning the gap. CDR1 and CDR2 from the germline V gene are SGDLS and YYNGEE.

The gene calls are TRBV11-3 and TRBJ1-1, with D possibly matching TRBD1 (5 bases). From germline, CDR1 is SGHNT and CDR2 YENEEA. The CDR3 covers 11 residues. Trimming left V 3 bases short and J 9 bases short, with 8 bases between. The CDR3 loop is CASSFRQQAFF. As DNA, the CDR3 is TGTGCCAGCAGCTTTCGACAGCAAGCTTTCTTT.

The rearrangement uses TRBV10-1 and TRBJ1-1; D call uncertain. The CDR3 has 13 amino acids. V was clipped by 7 bases and J by 7 bases, with 16 bases between them. Germline V lookup: CDR1 WNHNN, CDR2 SYGVQD (reference sequence). CDR3 sequence: CASTIDRVNEAFF. CDR3 coding DNA: TGCGCCAGCACGATCGACCGGGTCAATGAAGCTTTCTTT.

The rearrangement joins TRBV24-1 to TRBJ1-5; 7 bases align to TRBD1. Germline loops: CDR1 KGHDR, CDR2 SFDVKD. The CDR3 runs 12 residues. After removal of 9 bases from V and 5 bases from J, the junction contained 3 bases not matched to a gene. For the CDR3, the DNA is TGTGCCACCCGGGACAGTTATCAGCCCCAGCATTTT. Residues: CATRDSYQPQHF.

This clonotype was found many times. V is TRBV30 and J is TRBJ2-7; TRBD1 might be the D (6 bases). Germline CDR1 GTSNPN, CDR2 SVGIG (reference sequence). V was cut by 2 bases and J by 5 bases, with 10 bases left in between. The CDR3 totals 12 residues. The CDR3 protein is CAWSYGTNEQYF. CDR3 sequence (DNA): TGTGCCTGGAGTTACGGGACAAACGAGCAGTACTTC.

The rearrangement joins TRBV9 to TRBJ2-7; D may correspond to TRBD1 or TRBD2 (5 bases each). V lost 2 bases and J 2 bases, leaving 11 bases between the germline ends. This CDR3 spans 14 amino acids. Germline-derived CDR1 and CDR2 are SGDLS and YYNGEE. As DNA, the CDR3 is TGTGCCAGCAGCGTCGGGACCAGCACCTACGAGCAGTACTTC. Its protein is CASSVGTSTYEQYF.

The chain combines TRBV11-2 with TRBJ2-1; weak D call: TRBD2 (6 bases). The V end lost 5 bases, the J end lost 0 bases, and 17 bases lay between the germline ends. The CDR3 extends over 17 amino acids. From germline, CDR1 is SGHAT and CDR2 FQNNGV. The CDR3 DNA is TGTGCCAGCAGCAAGGACATAGCGGTGAGCTCCTACAATGAGCAGTTCTTC. It is translated as CASSKDIAVSSYNEQFF. The full variable domain, with the rest looked up from reference TRBV11-2 and TRBJ2-1, is EAGVAQSPRYKIIEKRQSVAFWCNPISGHATLYWYQQILGQGPKLLIQFQNNGVVDDSQLPKDRFSAERLKGVDSTLKIQPAKLEDSAVYLCASSKDIAVSSYNEQFFGPGTRLTVL.

This clonotype was detected many times. J is TRBJ2-3 and V is TRBV20-1; TRBD2 matches at 8 bases. Germline assignment: CDR1 DFQATT and CDR2 SNEGSKA (reference sequence). The CDR3 runs 16 residues. V shed 3 bases and J 4 bases; nucleotides not matched to a gene: 12. The CDR3: CSASGVGGGTADTQYF. DNA for the CDR3: TGCAGTGCTAGTGGAGTCGGCGGGGGGACCGCAGATACGCAGTATTTT.

This clonotype was seen a few times. V gene TRBV20-1 combines with J gene TRBJ1-2; TRBD1 might be the D (5 bases). Trimming removed 1 base at V and 5 bases at J, with 14 bases between. CDR1 DFQATT and CDR2 SNEGSKA come from the germline V gene (reference sequence). The CDR3 is 14 amino acids. The CDR3 spells CSARGLRASYGYTF. The CDR3 DNA reads TGCAGTGCTAGAGGGCTCAGGGCTAGTTATGGCTACACCTTC.

V usage is TRBV29-1 and J usage is TRBJ2-5, with D uncertain. The germline V and J ends were trimmed by 3 bases and 1 base, with 12 bases remaining between them. The CDR3 consists of 14 residues. CDR1 is SQVTM and CDR2 is ANQGSEA in the germline V gene. Written as DNA, the CDR3 is TGCAGCGTTGAGGAAGGACGTATCCAAGAGACCCAGTACTTC. Its translation: CSVEEGRIQETQYF.

The chain joins TRBV20-1 to TRBJ2-1; no definite D call. This CDR3 contains 11 residues. The V end was cut by 5 bases, the J end by 8 bases, with 10 bases between. Germline CDR1 and CDR2: DFQATT and SNEGSKA (reference sequence). The CDR3 sequence: CSALHQHEQFF. The CDR3 DNA is TGCAGTGCTTTACATCAACATGAGCAGTTCTTC.